This entry concerns a single T cell receptor beta chain. Its antigen is currently unknown. This CDR3 is 13 amino acids long. Trimming cost V 6 bases and J 4 bases, with 9 bases left between them. This sample is part of a study of Graves' ophthalmopathy and Graves' hyperthyroidism. Transcripts of RNA were the source for amplifying TCR beta CDR3 regions. The library came from an HTBI-primed first-round RT-PCR and a second-round multiplex PCR. TCRdb passed the multiplex PCR reads through MiXCR, listing each CDR3 protein once. Among roughly 170,000 distinct CDR3 sequences listed, 35% to 45% were seen once. Study-level results: Blood was where most expanded thyroid clonotypes above 0.001 frequency also turned up. In separating ophthalmopathy from stable hyperthyroidism, a 13-signature model achieved about 90% sensitivity and about 80% specificity.

Moderate-to-severe activity, CAS ≥3, NOSPECS ≥4 and duration under 3 months were recorded for donors with ophthalmopathy. What supplied the PBMCs was about 10 ml of fresh peripheral blood. Sequenced: peripheral blood. The source is a man aged 25-40 years with Graves' ophthalmopathy. The V call is TRBV12-3 or TRBV12-4, the J call TRBJ2-2; D gene ambiguous. CDR3 sequence: CASSPDGTGELFF. The CDR3 DNA sequence: TGTGCCAGCAGCCCTGACGGCACCGGGGAGCTGTTTTTT.